The rows below give T cell receptor beta chains drawn from one sample of a study of patients and donors after allogeneic stem cell transplantation. TCRdb passed the RT-PCR reads through MiXCR, listing each CDR3 protein once. The sample includes hundreds of thousands of distinct CDR3 sequences, 14% of them seen just once. The sequenced sample was blood, either unsorted or a sorted T cell fraction (not recorded which). The origin of the receptors is a human donor who was either an allogeneic HSCT recipient or a stem cell or donor lymphocyte infusion donor (not recorded which). It is not recorded whose cells these are; they may come from a transplant donor. Both conserved end residues are part of each CDR3. Fields, in order: D gene, V gene, clone size, J gene, CDR3 DNA, CDR3 protein. A D gene is named only where the DNA matches it firmly. Part of the rows lack a size; the others show once, few, many or a class for expanded clones.

d_call: TRBD2
v_call: TRBV18
clone_size: few
j_call: TRBJ2-3
cdr3_nt: TGTGCCAGCTCACAAGCCGGGGGGGCAAGAACAGATACGCAGTATTTT
cdr3_aa: CASSQAGGARTDTQYF

d_call: NA
v_call: TRBV29-1
clone_size: NA
j_call: TRBJ2-7
cdr3_nt: TGCAGCGTTGCTGTTCGCCCCCCGAACGAGCAGTACTTC
cdr3_aa: CSVAVRPPNEQYF

d_call: NA
v_call: TRBV7-6
clone_size: NA
j_call: TRBJ1-1
cdr3_nt: TGTGCCAGCAGCTTATTTGAGGCGGACAGTGAAGCTTTCTTT
cdr3_aa: CASSLFEADSEAFF

d_call: NA
v_call: TRBV25-1
clone_size: NA
j_call: TRBJ1-1
cdr3_nt: TGTGCCAGCAGTGCCGGGGCCTTTGAAGCTTTCTTT
cdr3_aa: CASSAGAFEAFF

d_call: TRBD1
v_call: TRBV10-3
clone_size: few
j_call: TRBJ2-7
cdr3_nt: TGTGCCATCAGTGAGTCCCGGGACAGGGACTACGAGCAGTACTTC
cdr3_aa: CAISESRDRDYEQYF

d_call: NA
v_call: TRBV6-5
clone_size: NA
j_call: TRBJ2-5
cdr3_nt: TGTGCCAGCAGTTATGCGGGGGCTGGCGAGACCCAGTACTTC
cdr3_aa: CASSYAGAGETQYF

d_call: NA
v_call: TRBV28
clone_size: NA
j_call: TRBJ2-5
cdr3_nt: TGTGCCAGCAGTCCCTTAGGGCAGCAAATAGAGACCCAGTACTTC
cdr3_aa: CASSPLGQQIETQYF

d_call: NA
v_call: TRBV7-3
clone_size: NA
j_call: TRBJ1-1
cdr3_nt: TGTGCCAGCAGCCGTGCTACAGGGAACACTGAAGCTTTCTTT
cdr3_aa: CASSRATGNTEAFF

d_call: TRBD1
v_call: TRBV6-1
clone_size: many
j_call: TRBJ2-7
cdr3_nt: TGTGCCAGCAGCCGAAGGGGGACAGGGAGTCTTCAGCAGTACTTC
cdr3_aa: CASSRRGTGSLQQYF

d_call: TRBD1
v_call: TRBV30
clone_size: NA
j_call: TRBJ1-2
cdr3_nt: TGTGCCTGGATTTCTGGACAGGGTCATGGCTACACCTTC
cdr3_aa: CAWISGQGHGYTF

d_call: NA
v_call: TRBV20-1
clone_size: NA
j_call: TRBJ1-5
cdr3_nt: TGCAGCCTATCGGAGGGGGGCGAACGGCCCCAGCATTTT
cdr3_aa: CSLSEGGERPQHF

d_call: NA
v_call: TRBV2
clone_size: NA
j_call: TRBJ1-5
cdr3_nt: TGTGCCAGCAGTGAACAGGGTTTCAGCAATCAGCCCCAGCATTTT
cdr3_aa: CASSEQGFSNQPQHF

d_call: NA
v_call: TRBV18
clone_size: many
j_call: TRBJ2-5
cdr3_nt: TGTGCCAGCAGTCCGGGGCAGGAGACCCAGTACTTC
cdr3_aa: CASSPGQETQYF

d_call: TRBD2
v_call: TRBV24-1
clone_size: many
j_call: TRBJ2-3
cdr3_nt: TGTGCCACCAGTGATACGGGGGGGCCACTTTTCGGAGATACGCAGTATTTT
cdr3_aa: CATSDTGGPLFGDTQYF

d_call: NA
v_call: TRBV7-8
clone_size: many
j_call: TRBJ1-1
cdr3_nt: TGTGCCAGCAGCGCAAACCCCAGGGATTCGGATGAAGCTTTCTTT
cdr3_aa: CASSANPRDSDEAFF

d_call: NA
v_call: TRBV29-1
clone_size: NA
j_call: TRBJ2-7
cdr3_nt: TGCAGCGTTAACGACCGGAGGGACTACGAGCAGTACTTC
cdr3_aa: CSVNDRRDYEQYF

d_call: NA
v_call: TRBV6-2/TRBV6-3
clone_size: few
j_call: TRBJ2-7
cdr3_nt: TGTGCCAGCAGACCCCCCGCCTCGTACGAGCAGTACTTC
cdr3_aa: CASRPPASYEQYF

d_call: NA
v_call: TRBV10-3
clone_size: NA
j_call: TRBJ1-6
cdr3_nt: TGTGCCATCAGGTACAGGGATAATTCACCCCTCCACTTT
cdr3_aa: CAIRYRDNSPLHF

d_call: NA
v_call: TRBV29-1
clone_size: many
j_call: TRBJ1-2
cdr3_nt: TGCAGCGTTGTTCTGGATGGCAGGGACTATGGCTACACCTTC
cdr3_aa: CSVVLDGRDYGYTF

d_call: NA
v_call: TRBV7-8
clone_size: NA
j_call: TRBJ2-7
cdr3_nt: TGTGCCAGCAGCTTCAGCAGGCGCTCCTACGAGCAGTACTTC
cdr3_aa: CASSFSRRSYEQYF

d_call: NA
v_call: TRBV30
clone_size: few
j_call: TRBJ1-6
cdr3_nt: TGTGCCTGGCACGACAGTAAGAATTCACCCCTCCACTTT
cdr3_aa: CAWHDSKNSPLHF

d_call: NA
v_call: TRBV7-2
clone_size: few
j_call: TRBJ2-1
cdr3_nt: TGTGCCAGCAGCCCAGGGGTTGGTGAGCAGTTCTTC
cdr3_aa: CASSPGVGEQFF

d_call: TRBD1
v_call: TRBV5-4
clone_size: NA
j_call: TRBJ1-6
cdr3_nt: TGTGCCAGCAGCTTCAGGGGGTCACCCCTCCACTTT
cdr3_aa: CASSFRGSPLHF

d_call: TRBD2
v_call: TRBV20-1
clone_size: NA
j_call: TRBJ2-1
cdr3_nt: TGCAGTGCCAGGTCCGGGACTAGCGGGGGAAATGAGCAGTTCTTC
cdr3_aa: CSARSGTSGGNEQFF

d_call: TRBD2
v_call: TRBV7-3
clone_size: NA
j_call: TRBJ2-7
cdr3_nt: TGTGCCAGCAGCTTTAGCGGGGGGCCCGACTACGAGCAGTACTTC
cdr3_aa: CASSFSGGPDYEQYF

d_call: NA
v_call: TRBV10-3
clone_size: NA
j_call: TRBJ1-1
cdr3_nt: TGTGCCATCAGTGAGTCGCGGGAATTGGCTTTCTTT
cdr3_aa: CAISESRELAFF

d_call: TRBD2
v_call: TRBV6-6
clone_size: few
j_call: TRBJ2-5
cdr3_nt: TGTGCCAGCAAGCGGGAGCGGCAAGAGACCCAGTACTTC
cdr3_aa: CASKRERQETQYF

d_call: NA
v_call: TRBV2
clone_size: many
j_call: TRBJ1-1
cdr3_nt: TGTGCCAGCTCGCCCGATGGGGGCATGAACACTGAAGCTTTCTTT
cdr3_aa: CASSPDGGMNTEAFF

d_call: NA
v_call: TRBV6-5
clone_size: NA
j_call: TRBJ2-2
cdr3_nt: TGTGCCAGCAGTTACTTTGCCGGGGAGCTGTTTTTT
cdr3_aa: CASSYFAGELFF

d_call: NA
v_call: TRBV15
clone_size: NA
j_call: TRBJ1-4
cdr3_nt: TGTGCCACCAGCAGCGGGAGAGGGGTAGCTAATGAAAAACTGTTTTTT
cdr3_aa: CATSSGRGVANEKLFF

d_call: NA
v_call: TRBV11-3
clone_size: few
j_call: TRBJ1-1
cdr3_nt: TGTGCCAGCAGGTTGGATCTGAACACTGAAGCTTTCTTT
cdr3_aa: CASRLDLNTEAFF

d_call: NA
v_call: TRBV29-1
clone_size: once
j_call: TRBJ1-2
cdr3_nt: TGCAGCGTTGAAGATCCCGGAAACTATGGCTACACCTTC
cdr3_aa: CSVEDPGNYGYTF

d_call: TRBD1
v_call: TRBV7-2
clone_size: few
j_call: TRBJ2-3
cdr3_nt: TGTGCCAGCAGCTTAGGGACAGGGACCTCGGATACGCAGTATTTT
cdr3_aa: CASSLGTGTSDTQYF

d_call: NA
v_call: TRBV29-1
clone_size: many
j_call: TRBJ1-2
cdr3_nt: TGCAGCGTTGAATATGCCAATGGCTACACCTTC
cdr3_aa: CSVEYANGYTF

d_call: TRBD2
v_call: TRBV11-2
clone_size: NA
j_call: TRBJ2-7
cdr3_nt: TGTGCCAGCAGCTTAAAAGCGGGAGCAGGCTACGAGCAGTACTTC
cdr3_aa: CASSLKAGAGYEQYF

d_call: NA
v_call: TRBV7-2
clone_size: many
j_call: TRBJ2-7
cdr3_nt: TGTGCCAGCAGCTGGGGGGTCGGTAGGCTCTCCTACGAGCAGTACTTC
cdr3_aa: CASSWGVGRLSYEQYF

d_call: NA
v_call: TRBV11-2
clone_size: many
j_call: TRBJ1-4
cdr3_nt: TGTGCCAGCAGCTGGTCACAGAGCCCTAATGAAAAACTGTTTTTT
cdr3_aa: CASSWSQSPNEKLFF

d_call: NA
v_call: TRBV20-1
clone_size: many
j_call: TRBJ1-1
cdr3_nt: TGCAGTGCTAGCCCCAGGGAATGGACTGAAGCTTTCTTT
cdr3_aa: CSASPREWTEAFF

d_call: NA
v_call: TRBV27
clone_size: NA
j_call: TRBJ2-6
cdr3_nt: TGTGCCAGCAGACTCCCGGGACCTCAGCTGACCTGGAGCTCTGGGGCCAACGTCCTGACTTTC
cdr3_aa: CASRLPGPQLTWSSGANVLTF

d_call: NA
v_call: TRBV6-2/TRBV6-3
clone_size: NA
j_call: TRBJ2-2
cdr3_nt: TGTGCCAGCATAGGTCGGCAGGCGAAAGCCGGGGAGCTGTTTTTT
cdr3_aa: CASIGRQAKAGELFF

d_call: NA
v_call: TRBV6-4
clone_size: NA
j_call: TRBJ2-1
cdr3_nt: TGTGCCAGCAGTGACTCTGGAGAGAATGAGCAGTTCTTC
cdr3_aa: CASSDSGENEQFF

d_call: NA
v_call: TRBV4-3
clone_size: many
j_call: TRBJ1-3
cdr3_nt: TGCGCCAGCAGCCAAGAATTGAGGGGAACTGGAAACACCATATATTTT
cdr3_aa: CASSQELRGTGNTIYF

d_call: NA
v_call: TRBV4-3
clone_size: few
j_call: TRBJ2-3
cdr3_nt: TGCGCCAGCAGCCAAGATTTAACATTTCGGGGAGATACGCAGTATTTT
cdr3_aa: CASSQDLTFRGDTQYF

d_call: TRBD1
v_call: TRBV29-1
clone_size: NA
j_call: TRBJ2-6
cdr3_nt: TGCAGCGTCCCCGGACAGGGAAACGCTGGGGCCAACGTCCTGACTTTC
cdr3_aa: CSVPGQGNAGANVLTF

d_call: TRBD2
v_call: TRBV2
clone_size: NA
j_call: TRBJ2-2
cdr3_nt: TGTGCCAGCAAACTAGCGGGGGGGCGCAACACCGGGGAGCTGTTTTTT
cdr3_aa: CASKLAGGRNTGELFF

d_call: TRBD1
v_call: TRBV29-1
clone_size: many
j_call: TRBJ2-3
cdr3_nt: TGCAGCGTTGAAAGGACAGGGAGCGCAGATACGCAGTATTTT
cdr3_aa: CSVERTGSADTQYF

d_call: TRBD2
v_call: TRBV18
clone_size: NA
j_call: TRBJ2-5
cdr3_nt: TGTGCCAGCTCACCCTCCGGGACTAGCGGGAGAGAGACCCAGTACTTC
cdr3_aa: CASSPSGTSGRETQYF

d_call: TRBD2
v_call: TRBV7-2
clone_size: many
j_call: TRBJ2-1
cdr3_nt: TGTGCCAGCAGCTTTAGCGGGGGGGCCCTGTACAATGAGCAGTTCTTC
cdr3_aa: CASSFSGGALYNEQFF

d_call: NA
v_call: TRBV18
clone_size: NA
j_call: TRBJ1-1
cdr3_nt: TGTGCCAGCTCACAACGACAGAACACTGAAGCTTTCTTT
cdr3_aa: CASSQRQNTEAFF

d_call: TRBD1
v_call: TRBV12-3/TRBV12-4
clone_size: few
j_call: TRBJ1-2
cdr3_nt: TGTGCCAGCACGGACAGGGGGCGAAGCTACACCTTC
cdr3_aa: CASTDRGRSYTF

d_call: NA
v_call: TRBV6-2/TRBV6-3
clone_size: few
j_call: TRBJ2-6
cdr3_nt: TGTGCCAGCACTTACGGCGGTAGCTCTGGGGCCAACGTCCTGACTTTC
cdr3_aa: CASTYGGSSGANVLTF

d_call: NA
v_call: TRBV9
clone_size: NA
j_call: TRBJ2-3
cdr3_nt: TGTGCCAGCAGCGTATTCCCGACAGGCCAAGATACGCAGTATTTT
cdr3_aa: CASSVFPTGQDTQYF